A single sample gave rise to the 18 T cell receptor beta chains below, sequenced in a study of brain metastases from non-small cell lung cancer. The data were produced by immunoSEQ multiplex PCR, yet TCRdb's version contains in-frame clones alone and is incomplete. The data show 4,500 to 6,000 clones, with about 83% seen just once and roughly 6% held by the top ten. The material sequenced was primary lung tumor tissue. These TCRs come from a donor aged 40 or over with non-small cell lung cancer.

The CDR3 protein is CAISESGVETQYF. CDR3 in DNA: TGTGCCATCAGTGAGTCCGGGGTAGAGACCCAGTACTTC. V is TRBV10-3 and J is TRBJ2-5, with D tentatively TRBD2 (5 bases). This CDR3 is 13 amino acids long. Germline-derived CDR1 and CDR2 are ENHRY and SYGVKD. V shed 0 bases and J shed 4 bases, with 6 bases lying between them.

CDR3 in DNA: TGTGCCAGCAGTGATTATTCCGGGAGACGAGGCTACACCTTC. Translated: CASSDYSGRRGYTF. V and J are TRBV6-1 and TRBJ1-2; no clear D gene. CDR3 length: 14 amino acids. Trimming cost V 3 bases and J 8 bases, with 16 bases left between them. CDR1 and CDR2 from the germline V gene are MNHNS and SASEGT.

The chain uses TRBV7-2 and TRBJ2-6; D gene uncertain. Deletions cut 5 bases from V and 2 bases from J, with 7 bases between. Germline V gene sequence: CDR1 SGHTA, CDR2 FQGNSA. The CDR3 sequence is 14 residues long. The CDR3 is CASSVRTGANVLTF. The CDR3 DNA reads as TGTGCCAGCAGCGTTCGTACTGGGGCCAACGTCCTGACTTTC.

This chain uses TRBV6-6 with TRBJ1-1; D remains unclear. V lost 5 bases and J lost 1, with 26 bases in between. This CDR3 has 19 amino acids. From germline, CDR1 is MNHNY and CDR2 SVGAGI (reference sequence). Here the CDR3 reads CASSPREGTPLTPNTEAFF. The CDR3 DNA is TGTGCCAGCAGTCCTCGGGAGGGCACCCCCCTAACCCCGAACACTGAAGCTTTCTTT.

V gene TRBV6-5 combines with J gene TRBJ1-2, with 7 positions matching TRBD1. V shed 1 base and J 8 bases; nucleotides not matched to a gene: 10. There are 15 residues in the CDR3. Germline V lookup: CDR1 MNHEY, CDR2 SVGAGI. The CDR3 DNA follows: TGTGCCAGCAGTTACTTCCGGGACAGCGTTCGGGGCTACACCTTC. Translated: CASSYFRDSVRGYTF.

This chain links TRBV9 with TRBJ1-2; 10 bases align to TRBD1. The CDR3 spans 16 residues. CDR1 is SGDLS and CDR2 is YYNGEE in the germline V gene. Trimming took 3 bases from V and 5 from J; bases not matched to a gene: 10. CDR3 protein: CASSDNRDRGSYGYTF. CDR3 nucleotide sequence: TGTGCCAGCAGCGACAACCGGGACAGGGGATCTTATGGCTACACCTTC. The full variable domain, its missing parts supplied by reference TRBV9 and TRBJ1-2, is DSGVTQTPKHLITATGQRVTLRCSPRSGDLSVYWYQQSLDQGLQFLIQYYNGEERAKGNILERFSAQQFPDLHSELNLSSLELGDSALYFCASSDNRDRGSYGYTFGSGTRLTVV.

V is TRBV7-3 and J is TRBJ2-3; D unclear. V was clipped by 2 bases and J by 3 bases, with 9 bases between them. CDR1 and CDR2 from the germline V gene are SGHTA and FQGTGA. The CDR3 runs 14 residues. The DNA of the CDR3 is TGTGCCAGCAGCTTAGTCCGTGGTACAGATACGCAGTATTTT. Amino acids: CASSLVRGTDTQYF.

This clone has more than one count but fewer than ten. V gene TRBV29-1 combines with J gene TRBJ1-1; TRBD1 matches at 7 bases. Germline V gene data show CDR1 as SQVTM and CDR2 as ANQGSEA. V lost 7 bases and J lost 10; bases outside the gene matches: 9. This CDR3 spans 11 amino acids. Here the CDR3 DNA reads TGCAGCGGGAGGGGGCGCGGACTAGCTTTCTTT. It codes for CSGRGRGLAFF.

The genes are TRBV24-1 and TRBJ2-1; the match to TRBD2 covers 11 bases. V gave up 4 bases and J gave up 4 bases; unmatched junction bases: 5. The CDR3 length is 16 residues. Germline assignment: CDR1 KGHDR and CDR2 SFDVKD. The CDR3: CATSDPSGGTYNEQFF. The CDR3 coding sequence is TGTGCCACCAGTGACCCTAGCGGGGGGACTTACAATGAGCAGTTCTTC.

This clone was picked up a small number of times. The CDR3 loop is CASSQMPGSGELFF. The CDR3 DNA is TGTGCCAGCAGCCAAATGCCGGGCTCCGGGGAGCTGTTTTTT. The chain employs TRBV3-1 (or the pseudogene TRBV3-2) and TRBJ2-2; D gene ambiguous. V lost 2 bases to trimming and J lost 6 bases, with 10 bases between them. The CDR3 has 14 residues. Germline V gives CDR1 LGHDT, CDR2 YNNKEL (reference sequence).

The chain is built from TRBV5-1 and TRBJ2-3; 8 nucleotides agree with TRBD2. The CDR3 is made up of 15 amino acids. V lost 4 bases to trimming and J lost 6 bases; unmatched junction nucleotides: 10. Germline V gene data show CDR1 as SGHRS and CDR2 as YFSETQ. The CDR3 DNA is TGCGCCAGCAGCGGGTTCGGGGGGGCCGGGGATACGCAGTATTTT. Amino acids: CASSGFGGAGDTQYF.

CDR3 DNA sequence: TGTGCCAGCAGCACAGGACCCGGTGGGGTAGCTTTCTTT. Amino acid sequence: CASSTGPGGVAFF. The V call is TRBV7-6, the J call TRBJ1-1, with D maybe TRBD1 (5 bases). CDR1 SGHVS and CDR2 FNYEAQ come from the germline V gene. V dropped 5 bases and J dropped 10 bases, with 17 bases sitting between them. The CDR3 contains 13 residues.

The V and J genes are TRBV5-5 and TRBJ2-7, with D hard to call. CDR3 length: 16 amino acids. Germline CDR1 is SGHKS and CDR2 is YYEKEE (reference sequence). V was shortened by 4 bases and J by 2 bases, with 19 bases between the two germline ends. The DNA of the CDR3 is TGTGCCAGCAGCCCGTTACACAGCACCTACCCCTACGAGCAGTACTTC. This encodes CASSPLHSTYPYEQYF.

This clone was observed a single time. This chain connects TRBV3-1 (or the pseudogene TRBV3-2) to TRBJ2-2; TRBD1 is a possible D gene (6 bases). Germline V gene data show CDR1 as LGHDT and CDR2 as YNNKEL (reference sequence). V dropped 1 base and J dropped 5 bases, with 14 bases sitting between them. CDR3 length: 16 residues. The CDR3: CASSQGRTVRTGELFF. Here the CDR3 DNA reads TGTGCCAGCAGCCAAGGGAGGACAGTGAGGACCGGGGAGCTGTTTTTT.

The genes are TRBV13 and TRBJ2-3, with D perhaps TRBD1 (5 bases). This CDR3 contains 13 residues. Germline CDR1 is PRHDT and CDR2 is FYEKMQ (reference sequence). Trimming took off 5 bases at V and 1 base at J, with 7 bases between the two ends. CDR3 sequence (DNA): TGTGCCAGCAGCGTCAGGGGCACAGATACGCAGTATTTT. Its translation is CASSVRGTDTQYF.

The gene calls are TRBV7-3 and TRBJ2-2; D possibly corresponds to TRBD2 (5 bases). The V and J ends lost 5 bases and 0 bases respectively, with 10 bases between them. Germline V gene sequence: CDR1 SGHTA, CDR2 FQGTGA. The length of the CDR3 is 15 residues. The CDR3 here is CASSPGLTNTGELFF. CDR3 DNA: TGTGCCAGCAGCCCAGGACTGACGAACACCGGGGAGCTGTTTTTT.

This clone was detected only a few times. This chain uses TRBV2 with TRBJ2-5; D gene ambiguous. The CDR3 loop spans 13 amino acids. CDR1 is SNHLY and CDR2 is FYNNEI in the germline V gene. Trimming removed 6 bases from V and 4 bases from J, with 12 bases in between. The CDR3 DNA follows: TGTGCCAGCAGCCCCGCCTTGTTAGAGACCCAGTACTTC. Its translation: CASSPALLETQYF.

This rearrangement joins TRBV5-5 to TRBJ2-5; D gene uncertain. The V and J ends lost 0 bases and 3 bases respectively, with 9 bases between them. The V gene's germline CDR1 is SGHKS and CDR2 YYEKEE (reference sequence). This CDR3 is built from 14 residues. The CDR3 reads CASSLAVSEETQYF. In DNA, the CDR3 is TGTGCCAGCAGCTTGGCCGTCAGTGAAGAGACCCAGTACTTC.